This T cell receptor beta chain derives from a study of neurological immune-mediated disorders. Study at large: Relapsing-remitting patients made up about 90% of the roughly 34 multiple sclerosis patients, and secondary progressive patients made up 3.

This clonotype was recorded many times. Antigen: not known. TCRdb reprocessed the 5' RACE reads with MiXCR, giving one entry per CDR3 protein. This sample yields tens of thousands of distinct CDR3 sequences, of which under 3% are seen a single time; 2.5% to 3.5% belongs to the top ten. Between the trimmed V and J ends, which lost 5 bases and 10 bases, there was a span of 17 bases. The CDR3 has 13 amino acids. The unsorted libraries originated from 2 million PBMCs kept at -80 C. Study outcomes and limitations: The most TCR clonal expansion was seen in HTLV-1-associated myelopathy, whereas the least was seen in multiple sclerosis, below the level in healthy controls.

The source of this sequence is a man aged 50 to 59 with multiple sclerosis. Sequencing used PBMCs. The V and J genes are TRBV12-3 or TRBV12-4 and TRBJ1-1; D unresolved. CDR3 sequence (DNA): TGTGCCAGCAGTCCACGAGGAGGGCCGAGAGCTTTCTTT. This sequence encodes CASSPRGGPRAFF.